This entry lists 15 T cell receptor beta chains sequenced from one sample in a study of blood T cell repertoires in COVID-19. Assay: immunoSEQ multiplex PCR; the TCRdb copy retains only in-frame clones and omits some. The repertoire holds approximately 440,000 clones, with around 88% as singletons. Input material: peripheral blood. The receptor source for this set is a woman aged 45-59 years with COVID-19, enrolled during active disease.

The chain has TRBV3-1 (or the pseudogene TRBV3-2) and TRBJ1-2; D is possibly TRBD1 (5 bases). The V end was cut by 6 bases, the J end by 3 bases, with 26 bases between. The CDR3 totals 18 residues. The germline CDR1 and CDR2 sequences are LGHDT and YNNKEL (reference sequence). The CDR3 nucleotides are TGTGCCAGCAGTCATGAGGATGTGGGGGGTGTGCGGTACTATGGCTACACCTTC. Residues: CASSHEDVGGVRYYGYTF.

The sample holds a few counts of this clone. This rearrangement joins TRBV6-5 to TRBJ1-1; possible D gene TRBD1, 5 bases. The germline V gene has CDR1 MNHEY and CDR2 SVGAGI. CDR3 length: 13 residues. V shed 7 bases and J shed 4 bases, with 13 bases lying between them. The CDR3 DNA is TGTGCCAGCACCTACCTCGGGGGCACTGAAGCTTTCTTT. It encodes CASTYLGGTEAFF.

The genes are TRBV18 and TRBJ1-1; D uncertain. V lost 1 base, J lost 8 bases, and 8 bases lay in between. Per the germline V gene, CDR1 is KGHSH and CDR2 is LQKENI. The CDR3 contains 12 residues. The CDR3 region has the DNA TGTGCCAGCTCACCACGAGATGCCGAAGCTTTCTTT. Translating it yields CASSPRDAEAFF.

Only a few counts were recorded for this clone. This chain links TRBV27 with TRBJ2-2; 8 bases align to TRBD1. The CDR3 sequence is 15 residues long. V was clipped by 4 bases and J by 5 bases; unmatched bases: 6. CDR1 and CDR2 (germline): MNHEY, SMNVEV (reference sequence). CDR3 residues: CASSSLNRGTGELFF. The CDR3 region has the DNA TGTGCCAGCAGTTCCCTCAACAGGGGGACCGGGGAGCTGTTTTTT.

V is TRBV6-1 and J is TRBJ1-3; D gene ambiguous. Trimming removed 1 base from V and 4 bases from J, with 5 bases in between. CDR1 and CDR2 from the germline V gene are MNHNS and SASEGT. The CDR3 totals 13 residues. DNA of the CDR3: TGTGCCAGCAGTGAAGTATCGGGAAACACCATATATTTT. Translated, it gives CASSEVSGNTIYF.

This clone has more than one count but fewer than ten. This rearrangement joins TRBV29-1 to TRBJ1-3, with D uncertain. CDR1 and CDR2 (germline): SQVTM, ANQGSEA. The ends were cut back, 5 bases at V and 0 bases at J, with 8 bases in the middle. The CDR3 totals 13 residues. CDR3 sequence: CSVMTGSGNTIYF. The DNA of the CDR3 is TGCAGCGTTATGACGGGCTCTGGAAACACCATATATTTT.

This sequence joins TRBV3-1 (or the pseudogene TRBV3-2) and TRBJ1-2, with 10 positions matching TRBD1. The V gene end was trimmed by 1 base and the J gene end by 3 bases; junction bases not matched to a gene: 2. Germline V gene lookup returns CDR1 LGHDT and CDR2 YNNKEL (reference sequence). The CDR3 is made up of 15 amino acids. CDR3: CASSQAGTGDYGYTF. CDR3 in DNA: TGTGCCAGCAGCCAAGCGGGGACAGGGGACTATGGCTACACCTTC.

The V and J genes are TRBV6-5 and TRBJ1-6, with 7 bases aligning to TRBD1. Looked up from germline, CDR1 is MNHEY and CDR2 is SVGAGI. The V gene end was trimmed by 0 bases and the J gene end by 16 bases; junction bases not matched to a gene: 9. This CDR3 spans 14 amino acids. In DNA, the CDR3 is TGTGCCAGCAGTTACTCACTCACCGGGACAGCACTCCACTTT. Its protein is CASSYSLTGTALHF.

The J gene is TRBJ2-1, the V gene TRBV29-1, with D hard to call. There are 11 residues in the CDR3. Per germline, CDR1 SQVTM and CDR2 ANQGSEA. V was trimmed by 4 bases and J by 4 bases, leaving 5 bases between them. CDR3 protein: CSVVLYNEQFF. For the CDR3, the DNA is TGCAGCGTTGTTTTATACAATGAGCAGTTCTTC.

The V and J genes are TRBV7-2 and TRBJ1-6; D uncertain. Germline V gene sequence: CDR1 SGHTA, CDR2 FQGNSA. Trimming took off 1 base at V and 10 bases at J, with 8 bases between the two ends. The CDR3 extends over 13 amino acids. The CDR3 bases are TGTGCCAGCAGCTTAGTCAGAGGATCACCCCTCCACTTT. Protein sequence: CASSLVRGSPLHF.

The V call is TRBV4-1, the J call TRBJ1-5; 10 nucleotides line up with TRBD1. The V and J ends lost 4 bases and 7 bases, in that order; junction bases with no gene match: 19. The germline V gene has CDR1 MGHRA and CDR2 YSYEKL. CDR3 length: 19 residues. CDR3 loop: CASSLPRDRGSASEQPQHF. The CDR3 region has the DNA TGCGCCAGCAGCCTCCCTCGGGACAGGGGCTCAGCATCGGAGCAGCCCCAGCATTTT.

This clone was seen a handful of times. The J gene is TRBJ2-1, the V gene TRBV15; no clear D. This CDR3 region has 17 residues. Per germline, CDR1 LNHNV and CDR2 YYDKDF (reference sequence). V was shortened by 0 bases and J by 0 bases, with 12 bases between the two germline ends. The DNA for the CDR3 is TGTGCCACCAGCAGAGATACACGTCGGAGCTCCTACAATGAGCAGTTCTTC. This encodes CATSRDTRRSSYNEQFF.

V is TRBV5-6 and J is TRBJ2-3; possible D gene TRBD1, 6 bases. Trimming took 3 bases from V and 8 from J, leaving 10 bases between them. Germline CDR1 reads SGHDT; CDR2 reads YYEEEE. The CDR3 consists of 12 residues. CDR3 region: CASSSDSPTQYF. The CDR3 bases are TGTGCCAGCAGCTCGGACAGTCCTACGCAGTATTTT.

This clone was observed a single time. J is TRBJ2-7 and V is TRBV7-2, with 8 bases aligning to TRBD1. The CDR3 has 14 residues. The germline CDR1 and CDR2 sequences are SGHTA and FQGNSA. V was pared by 4 bases and J by 5 bases, with 7 bases of the junction left unmatched. The CDR3 DNA reads as TGTGCCAGCAGCTGGGGACAGGTAGTTAACGAGCAGTACTTC. The encoded protein is CASSWGQVVNEQYF. The entire variable domain, with the rest obtained from reference TRBV7-2 and TRBJ2-7, is as follows: GAGVSQSPSNKVTEKGKDVELRCDPISGHTALYWYRQSLGQGLEFLIYFQGNSAPDKSGLPSDRFSAERTGGSVSTLTIQRTQQEDSAVYLCASSWGQVVNEQYFGPGTRLTVT.

V gene TRBV7-2 combines with J gene TRBJ1-1, with D possibly being TRBD1 (5 bases). Germline V lookup: CDR1 SGHTA, CDR2 FQGNSA. There are 15 residues in the CDR3. The V end lost 1 base, the J end lost 3 bases, and 12 bases lay between the germline ends. CDR3 DNA sequence: TGTGCCAGCAGCTTAGTACCAGGGTGGCACACTGAAGCTTTCTTT. It specifies CASSLVPGWHTEAFF.